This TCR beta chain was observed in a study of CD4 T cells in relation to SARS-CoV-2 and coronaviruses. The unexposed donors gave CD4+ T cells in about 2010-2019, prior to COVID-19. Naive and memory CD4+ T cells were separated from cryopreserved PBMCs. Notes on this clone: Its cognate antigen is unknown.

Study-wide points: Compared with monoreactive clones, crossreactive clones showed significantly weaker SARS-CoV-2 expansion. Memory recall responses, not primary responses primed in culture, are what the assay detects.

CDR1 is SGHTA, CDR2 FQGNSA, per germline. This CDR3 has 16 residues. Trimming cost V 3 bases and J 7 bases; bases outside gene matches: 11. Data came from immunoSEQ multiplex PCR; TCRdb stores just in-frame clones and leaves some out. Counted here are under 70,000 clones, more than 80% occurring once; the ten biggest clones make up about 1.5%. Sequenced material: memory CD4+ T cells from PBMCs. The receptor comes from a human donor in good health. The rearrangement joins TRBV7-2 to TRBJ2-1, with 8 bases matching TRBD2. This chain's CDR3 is CASSFEPAGGGNEQFF. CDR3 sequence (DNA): TGTGCCAGCAGCTTTGAACCCGCGGGAGGAGGGAATGAGCAGTTCTTC.